This TCR beta chain was observed in a study of blood T cell repertoires in COVID-19. On the study more broadly: Sites in the United States, Italy and Spain provided acute and convalescent COVID-19 samples.

With V trimmed by 6 bases and J by 1 base, 4 bases remained unmatched. The CDR3 loop spans 14 amino acids. Looked up from germline, CDR1 is SQVTM and CDR2 is ANQGSEA. Assay used: immunoSEQ multiplex PCR; TCRdb lists only in-frame clones, some missing. The table records some 91,000 clones, 90% of them present only once. The sample was peripheral blood. V is TRBV29-1 and J is TRBJ1-2, with 11 bases aligning to TRBD1. This clonotype was sampled from a man aged 60-69 years with acute or convalescent COVID-19. CDR3 protein: CSVQGQGDNYGYTF. For the CDR3, the DNA is TGCAGCGTCCAGGGACAGGGGGATAACTATGGCTACACCTTC.